This is a list of T cell receptor beta chains from one sample in a study of cytomegalovirus exposure and HLA in healthy donors. The protocol was immunoSEQ multiplex PCR, while the TCRdb copy is restricted to in-frame clones and leaves out a portion. The sample carries over 120,000 clones, about 94% recorded once. The sample was PBMCs. The receptors shown here come from a man between 18 and 29 years old in good health and CMV-seropositive. CDR3s include the opening cysteine and the closing phenylalanine or tryptophan. A D gene is named only where the DNA matches it firmly. Some rows mark clone size as missing; the rest say once, few, many or name a class of expanded clone.

d_call,clone_size,j_call,v_call,cdr3_aa,cdr3_nt
.,.,TRBJ1-5,TRBV7-8,CASSPRLSGYSNQPQHF,TGTGCCAGCAGCCCGAGGCTTTCAGGGTATAGCAATCAGCCCCAGCATTTT
TRBD1,.,TRBJ2-3,TRBV7-6,CASSLPGTGDGTDTQYF,TGTGCCAGCAGCTTACCCGGGACAGGGGACGGCACAGATACGCAGTATTTT
.,.,TRBJ2-3,TRBV4-1,CASSQVGAPPTDTQYF,TGCGCCAGCAGCCAAGTAGGGGCCCCCCCCACAGATACGCAGTATTTT
TRBD1,.,TRBJ2-1,TRBV5-1,CASSPGQGPANEQFF,TGCGCCAGCAGCCCGGGACAGGGGCCCGCCAATGAGCAGTTCTTC
.,.,TRBJ2-7,TRBV7-8,CASSFSVYEQYF,TGTGCCAGCAGCTTTTCCGTTTACGAGCAGTACTTC
TRBD2,.,TRBJ2-1,TRBV15,CATSRDLAGEEQFF,TGTGCCACCAGCAGAGACCTAGCGGGAGAGGAGCAGTTCTTC
.,.,TRBJ2-3,TRBV5-1,CASSSSPTDTQYF,TGCGCCAGCAGTTCCTCTCCCACAGATACGCAGTATTTT
TRBD2,once,TRBJ2-1,TRBV9,CASSVGLAGAFDEQFF,TGTGCCAGCAGCGTAGGTCTCGCGGGAGCTTTCGATGAGCAGTTCTTC
TRBD2,.,TRBJ2-1,TRBV27,CASIRAGASYNEQFF,TGTGCCAGCATCCGAGCGGGGGCCTCCTACAATGAGCAGTTCTTC
TRBD1,.,TRBJ2-5,TRBV6-5,CASSKNSGQEETQYF,TGTGCCAGCAGTAAAAACTCCGGACAGGAAGAGACCCAGTACTTC